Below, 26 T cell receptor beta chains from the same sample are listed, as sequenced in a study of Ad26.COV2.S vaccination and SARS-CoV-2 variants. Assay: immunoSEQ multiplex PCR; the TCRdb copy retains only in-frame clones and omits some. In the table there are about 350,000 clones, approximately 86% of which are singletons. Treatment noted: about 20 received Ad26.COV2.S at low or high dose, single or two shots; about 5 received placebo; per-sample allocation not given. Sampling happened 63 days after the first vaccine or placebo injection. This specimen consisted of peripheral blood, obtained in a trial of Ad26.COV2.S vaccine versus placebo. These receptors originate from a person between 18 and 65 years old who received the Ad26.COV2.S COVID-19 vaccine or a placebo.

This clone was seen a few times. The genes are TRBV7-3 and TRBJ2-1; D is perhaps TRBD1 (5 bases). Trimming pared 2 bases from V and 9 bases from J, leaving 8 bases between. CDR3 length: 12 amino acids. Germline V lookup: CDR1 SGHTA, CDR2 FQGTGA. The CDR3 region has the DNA TGTGCCAGCAGCTTAGTAGGGGCTGAGCAGTTCTTC. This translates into CASSLVGAEQFF.

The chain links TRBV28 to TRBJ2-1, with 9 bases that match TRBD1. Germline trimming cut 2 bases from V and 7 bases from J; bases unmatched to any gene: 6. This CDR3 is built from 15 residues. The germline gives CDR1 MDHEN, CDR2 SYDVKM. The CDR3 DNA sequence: TGTGCCAGCAGTTTACCCGGACAGGGGTTTAATGAGCAGTTCTTC. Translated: CASSLPGQGFNEQFF.

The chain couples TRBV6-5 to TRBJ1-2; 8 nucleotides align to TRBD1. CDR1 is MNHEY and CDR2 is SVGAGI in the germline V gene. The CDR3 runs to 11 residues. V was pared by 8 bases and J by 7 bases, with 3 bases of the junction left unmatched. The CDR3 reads CASSDRVGYTF. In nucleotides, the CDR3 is TGTGCCAGCTCGGACAGGGTTGGCTACACCTTC.

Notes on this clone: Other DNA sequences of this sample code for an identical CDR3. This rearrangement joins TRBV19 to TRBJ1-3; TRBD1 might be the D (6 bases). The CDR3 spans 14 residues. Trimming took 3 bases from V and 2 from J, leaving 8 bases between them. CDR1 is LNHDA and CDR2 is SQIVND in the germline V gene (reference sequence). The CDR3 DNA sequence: TGTGCCAGTAGTATCACAGGGACTGGAAACACCATATATTTT. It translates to CASSITGTGNTIYF.

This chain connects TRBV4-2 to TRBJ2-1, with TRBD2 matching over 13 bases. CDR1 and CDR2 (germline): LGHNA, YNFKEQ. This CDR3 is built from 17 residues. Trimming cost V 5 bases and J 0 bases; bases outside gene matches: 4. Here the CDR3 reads CASSEGTSGASYNEQFF. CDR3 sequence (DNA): TGTGCCAGCAGCGAAGGGACTAGCGGGGCCTCCTACAATGAGCAGTTCTTC.

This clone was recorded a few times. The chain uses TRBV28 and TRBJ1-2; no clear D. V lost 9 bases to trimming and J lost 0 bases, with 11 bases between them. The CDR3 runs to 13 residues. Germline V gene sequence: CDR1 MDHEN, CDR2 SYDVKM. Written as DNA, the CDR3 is TGTGCCAGTTCATACACCTCTAACTATGGCTACACCTTC. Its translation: CASSYTSNYGYTF.

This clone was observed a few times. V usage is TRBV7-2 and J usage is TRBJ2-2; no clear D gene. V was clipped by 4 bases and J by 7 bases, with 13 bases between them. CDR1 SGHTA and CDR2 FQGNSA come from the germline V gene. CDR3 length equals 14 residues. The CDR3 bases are TGTGCCAGCAGCTCCCCTGGGCGTATCGGGGAGCTGTTTTTT. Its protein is CASSSPGRIGELFF.

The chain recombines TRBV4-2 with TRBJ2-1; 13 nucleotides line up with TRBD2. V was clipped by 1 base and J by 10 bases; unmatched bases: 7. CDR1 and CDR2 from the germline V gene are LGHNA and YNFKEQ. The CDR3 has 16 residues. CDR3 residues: CASSQVGTSGAWEQFF. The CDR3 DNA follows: TGTGCCAGCAGCCAAGTGGGGACTAGCGGGGCCTGGGAGCAGTTCTTC.

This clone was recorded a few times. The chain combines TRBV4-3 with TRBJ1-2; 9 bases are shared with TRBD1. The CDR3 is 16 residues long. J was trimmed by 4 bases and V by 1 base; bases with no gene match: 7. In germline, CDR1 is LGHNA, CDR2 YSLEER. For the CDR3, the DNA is TGCGCCAGCAGCCAAGGGCAAGGACAGGGGAGCTATGGCTACACCTTC. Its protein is CASSQGQGQGSYGYTF.

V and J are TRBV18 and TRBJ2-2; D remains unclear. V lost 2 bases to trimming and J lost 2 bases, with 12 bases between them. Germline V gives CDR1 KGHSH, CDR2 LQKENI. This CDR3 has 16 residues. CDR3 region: CASSPRWELNTGELFF. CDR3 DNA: TGTGCCAGCTCACCAAGATGGGAACTCAACACCGGGGAGCTGTTTTTT.

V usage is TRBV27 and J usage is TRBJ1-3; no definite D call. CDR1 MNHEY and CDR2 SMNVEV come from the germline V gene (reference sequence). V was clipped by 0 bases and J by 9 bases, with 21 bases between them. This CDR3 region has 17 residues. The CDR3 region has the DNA TGTGCCAGCAGTTTATCCGGGCCCGAGTGGCGTTTGGGCACCATATATTTT. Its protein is CASSLSGPEWRLGTIYF.

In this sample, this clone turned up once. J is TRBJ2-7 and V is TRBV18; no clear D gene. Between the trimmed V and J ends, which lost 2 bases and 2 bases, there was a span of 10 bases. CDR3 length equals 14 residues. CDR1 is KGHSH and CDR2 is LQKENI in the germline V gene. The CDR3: CASSPRDLAYEQYF. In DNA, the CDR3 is TGTGCCAGCTCACCAAGAGACCTTGCCTACGAGCAGTACTTC.

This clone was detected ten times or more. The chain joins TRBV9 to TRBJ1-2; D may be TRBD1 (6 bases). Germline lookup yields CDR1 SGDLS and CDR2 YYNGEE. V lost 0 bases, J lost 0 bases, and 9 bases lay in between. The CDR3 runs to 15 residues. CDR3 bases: TGTGCCAGCAGCGTAGGGCAGGGGACTAACTATGGCTACACCTTC. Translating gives CASSVGQGTNYGYTF.

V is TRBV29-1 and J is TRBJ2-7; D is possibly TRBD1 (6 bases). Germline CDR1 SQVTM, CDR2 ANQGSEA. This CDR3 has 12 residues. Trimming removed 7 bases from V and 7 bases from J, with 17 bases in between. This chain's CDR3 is CSGGGAQGEQYF. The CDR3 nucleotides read TGCAGCGGTGGGGGCGCGCAAGGGGAGCAGTACTTC.

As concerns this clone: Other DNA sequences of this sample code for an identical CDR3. CDR3 sequence (DNA): TGTGCCAGCAGTTTAGGACAGGGGGATGGCTACACCTTC. Translation: CASSLGQGDGYTF. The chain couples TRBV12-3 or TRBV12-4 to TRBJ1-2; 9 bases align to TRBD1. The CDR3 has 13 residues. The V and J ends lost 1 base and 6 bases, in that order; junction bases with no gene match: 0.

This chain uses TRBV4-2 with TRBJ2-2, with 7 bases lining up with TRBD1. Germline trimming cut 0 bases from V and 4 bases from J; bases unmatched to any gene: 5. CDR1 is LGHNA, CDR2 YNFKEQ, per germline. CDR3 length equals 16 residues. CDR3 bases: TGTGCCAGCAGCCAAGATCAGGACAGGCTCACCGGGGAGCTGTTTTTT. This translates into CASSQDQDRLTGELFF.

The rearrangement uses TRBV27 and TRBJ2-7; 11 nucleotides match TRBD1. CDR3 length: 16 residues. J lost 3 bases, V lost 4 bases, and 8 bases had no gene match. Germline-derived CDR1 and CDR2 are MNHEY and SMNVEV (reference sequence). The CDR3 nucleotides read TGTGCCAGCAGTTGGACAGGGGGCAGGTGGGTCTACGAGCAGTACTTC. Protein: CASSWTGGRWVYEQYF.

The CDR3 DNA reads as TGTGCCACCAGTGACACAGGGGGCAGGTTGGGCTACACCTTC. Protein: CATSDTGGRLGYTF. This chain links TRBV24-1 with TRBJ1-2, with 9 bases matching TRBD1. V was clipped by 4 bases and J by 8 bases; unmatched bases: 7. The CDR3 has 14 amino acids. Germline CDR1 and CDR2: KGHDR and SFDVKD.

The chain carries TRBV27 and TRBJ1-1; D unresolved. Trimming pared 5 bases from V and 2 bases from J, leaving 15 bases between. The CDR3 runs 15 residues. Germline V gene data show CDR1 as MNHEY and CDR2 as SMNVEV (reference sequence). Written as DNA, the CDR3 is TGTGCCAGCAGTAATCTAGGAAGGGTCAACACTGAAGCTTTCTTT. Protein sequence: CASSNLGRVNTEAFF.

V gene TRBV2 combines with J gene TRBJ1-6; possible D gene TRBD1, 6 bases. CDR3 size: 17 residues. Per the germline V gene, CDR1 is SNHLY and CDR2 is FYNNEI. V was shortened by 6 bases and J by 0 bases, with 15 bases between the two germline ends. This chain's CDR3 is CASREGGLSSYNSPLHF. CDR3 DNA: TGTGCCAGCAGGGAGGGGGGGCTCAGCTCCTATAATTCACCCCTCCACTTT.

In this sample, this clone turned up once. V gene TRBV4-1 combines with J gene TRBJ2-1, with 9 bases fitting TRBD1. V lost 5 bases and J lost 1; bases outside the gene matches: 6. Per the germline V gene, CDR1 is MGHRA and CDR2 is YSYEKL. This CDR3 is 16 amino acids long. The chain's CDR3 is CASSKGQGGSYNEQFF. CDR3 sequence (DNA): TGCGCCAGCAGCAAGGGACAGGGAGGGTCCTACAATGAGCAGTTCTTC.

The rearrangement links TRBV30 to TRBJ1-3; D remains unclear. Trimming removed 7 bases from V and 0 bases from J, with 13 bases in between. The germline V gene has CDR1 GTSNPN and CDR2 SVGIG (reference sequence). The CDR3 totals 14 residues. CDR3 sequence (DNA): TGTGCCTCGATTTGGGCAAACTCTGGAAACACCATATATTTT. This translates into CASIWANSGNTIYF.

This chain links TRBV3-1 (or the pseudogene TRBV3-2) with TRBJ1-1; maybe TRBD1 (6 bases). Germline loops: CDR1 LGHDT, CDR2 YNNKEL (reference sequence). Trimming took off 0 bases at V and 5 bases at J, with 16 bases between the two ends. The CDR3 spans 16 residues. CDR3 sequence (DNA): TGTGCCAGCAGCCAAGATTCGGCAGGGAGGGGGACTGAAGCTTTCTTT. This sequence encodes CASSQDSAGRGTEAFF.

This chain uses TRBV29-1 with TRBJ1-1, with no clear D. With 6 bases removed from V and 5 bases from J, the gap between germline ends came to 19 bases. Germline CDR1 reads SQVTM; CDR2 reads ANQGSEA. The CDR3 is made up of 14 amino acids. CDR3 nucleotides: TGCAGCGTCGTACATTGGACCTCGGGGACTGAAGCTTTCTTT. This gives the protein CSVVHWTSGTEAFF.

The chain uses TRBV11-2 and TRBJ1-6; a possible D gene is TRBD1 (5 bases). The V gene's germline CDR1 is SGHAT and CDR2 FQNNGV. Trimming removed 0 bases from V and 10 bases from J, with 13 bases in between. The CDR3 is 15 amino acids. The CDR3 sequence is CASSLDRVERSPLHF. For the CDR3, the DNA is TGTGCCAGCAGCTTAGACAGGGTAGAAAGGTCACCCCTCCACTTT.

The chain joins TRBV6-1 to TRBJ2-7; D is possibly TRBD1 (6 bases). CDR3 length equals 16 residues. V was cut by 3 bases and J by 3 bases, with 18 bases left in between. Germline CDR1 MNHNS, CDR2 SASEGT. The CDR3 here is CASSEYGGRVDYEQYF. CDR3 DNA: TGTGCCAGCAGTGAGTATGGGGGCCGTGTGGACTACGAGCAGTACTTC.